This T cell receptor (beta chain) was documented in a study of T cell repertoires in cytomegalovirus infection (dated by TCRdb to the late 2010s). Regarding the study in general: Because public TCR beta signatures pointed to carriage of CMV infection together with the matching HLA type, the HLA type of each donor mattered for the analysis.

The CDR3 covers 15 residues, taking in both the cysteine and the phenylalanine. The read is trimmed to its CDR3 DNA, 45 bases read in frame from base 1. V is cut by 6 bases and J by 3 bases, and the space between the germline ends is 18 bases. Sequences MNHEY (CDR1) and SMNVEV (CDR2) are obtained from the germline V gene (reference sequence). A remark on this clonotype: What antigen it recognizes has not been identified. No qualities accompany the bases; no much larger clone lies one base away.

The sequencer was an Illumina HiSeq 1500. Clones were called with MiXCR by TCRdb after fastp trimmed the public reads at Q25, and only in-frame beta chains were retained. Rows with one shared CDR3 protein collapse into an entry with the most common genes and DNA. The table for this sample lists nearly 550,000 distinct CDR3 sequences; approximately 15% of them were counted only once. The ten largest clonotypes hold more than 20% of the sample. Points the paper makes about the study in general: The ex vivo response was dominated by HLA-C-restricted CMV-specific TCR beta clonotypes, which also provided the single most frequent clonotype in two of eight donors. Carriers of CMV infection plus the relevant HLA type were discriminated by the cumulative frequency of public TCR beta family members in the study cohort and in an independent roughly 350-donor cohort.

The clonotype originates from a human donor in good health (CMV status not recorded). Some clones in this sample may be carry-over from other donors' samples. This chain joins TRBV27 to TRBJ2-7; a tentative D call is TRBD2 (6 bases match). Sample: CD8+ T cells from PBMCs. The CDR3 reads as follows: CASSPTGTPYYEQYF. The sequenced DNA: TGTGCCAGCAGCCCCACCGGGACTCCCTACTACGAGCAGTACTTC.